This T cell receptor beta chain was retrieved from a study of post-analysis software for immune sequencing data. Overall study context: Disease courses included relapsing-remitting, secondary progressive and progressive-relapsing multiple sclerosis.

Note on this clonotype: Its antigen remains unidentified.

Broader study findings: Patients used about five TRBV segments, including TRBV5-6, TRBV5-1 and TRBV20-1, more often than controls.

The germline CDR1 and CDR2 sequences are MGHRA and YSYEKL. The CDR3 loop spans 17 amino acids. J lost 6 bases, V lost 4 bases, and 11 bases had no gene match. Included in the TCR beta cDNA libraries were unique molecular identifiers. Each CDR3 protein gets one entry after TCRdb re-called the PCR reads with MiXCR. Of 800,000 to 950,000 distinct CDR3 sequences listed, roughly 50% were seen once; the top ten hold approximately 4.5%. V usage is TRBV4-1 and J usage is TRBJ1-5, with TRBD1 identical over 11 bases. Input material: blood. This clonotype was obtained from a girl aged 5 to 17 with multiple sclerosis. DNA for the CDR3: TGCGCCAGCAGCCTTCACCCCGGGACAGGGGGAGGTCAGCCCCAGCATTTT. It specifies CASSLHPGTGGGQPQHF.